The 17 T cell receptor beta chains reported below all come from one sample, sequenced in a study of cytomegalovirus exposure and HLA in healthy donors (dated by TCRdb to the late 2010s). The library was prepared using the immunoSEQ multiplex PCR assay. For the multiplex PCR, a mixture combining 60 forward primers for TCR Vbeta segments and 13 reverse primers for TCR Jbeta segments was used. TCRdb retrieved this table from immuneACCESS and kept in-frame rearrangements only. Not all clones are present; in checked studies, unresolved V genes account for under half, and no reason is known for the remainder. For this sample there are 200,000 or so clones; about 74% appear just once. The leading ten clones occupy around a sixth of the sample. The sequenced material came from PBMCs. These receptors were taken from a man aged 35 to 55 in good health and CMV-seronegative.

The rearrangement links TRBV7-9 to TRBJ2-2; the D gene is possibly TRBD1 (6 bases). Germline CDR1 and CDR2: SEHNR and FQNEAQ (reference sequence). The V end lost 5 bases, the J end lost 1 base, and 20 bases lay between the germline ends. This CDR3 is built from 18 residues. CDR3 coding DNA: TGTGCCAGCAGCCTTTGGGACATCCGGCCCGGGAACACCGGGGAGCTGTTTTTT. This codes for CASSLWDIRPGNTGELFF.

CDR3 sequence: CASSLGSGTTDTQYF. DNA for the CDR3: TGTGCCAGCAGCTTAGGGAGCGGGACCACAGATACGCAGTATTTT. The chain recombines TRBV7-9 with TRBJ2-3; 7 bases agree with TRBD2. V shed 1 base and J 2 bases; nucleotides not matched to a gene: 3. The CDR3 sequence is 15 residues long. Germline CDR1 and CDR2: SEHNR and FQNEAQ (reference sequence).

This chain uses TRBV4-3 with TRBJ1-1; maybe TRBD1 (6 bases). This CDR3 contains 15 residues. The V and J ends lost 4 bases and 0 bases respectively, with 12 bases between them. Germline V CDR1 and CDR2: LGHNA, YSLEER. The CDR3 sequence is CASSLHRAMNTEAFF. CDR3 sequence (DNA): TGCGCCAGCAGCCTTCACAGGGCGATGAACACTGAAGCTTTCTTT.

V is TRBV7-2 and J is TRBJ2-2; maybe TRBD1 (6 bases). Between the trimmed V and J ends, which lost 2 bases and 7 bases, there was a span of 11 bases. Germline CDR1 reads SGHTA; CDR2 reads FQGNSA. The CDR3 length is 14 residues. Written as DNA, the CDR3 is TGTGCCAGCAGCTTACAGGGGTTCGGCGGGGAGCTGTTTTTT. The encoded protein is CASSLQGFGGELFF.

This clone was counted a few times. CDR3 nucleotide sequence: TGTGCCAGTAGTCCTGGACAGGGAGGTCAGCCCCAGCATTTT. Amino acids: CASSPGQGGQPQHF. V usage is TRBV19 and J usage is TRBJ1-5; 8 bases match TRBD1. V shed 5 bases and J 6 bases; nucleotides not matched to a gene: 6. The CDR3 is 14 amino acids. The germline V gene encodes CDR1 LNHDA and CDR2 SQIVND (reference sequence).

CDR3 sequence: CASSGSGGGEQYF. In DNA form, the CDR3 reads TGTGCCAGCAGTGGTAGCGGGGGAGGCGAGCAGTACTTC. This chain joins TRBV25-1 and TRBJ2-7; 9 bases line up with TRBD2. V was clipped by 4 bases and J by 6 bases; unmatched bases: 4. The CDR3 spans 13 residues. Per the germline V gene, CDR1 is MGHDK and CDR2 is SYGVNS.

The chain uses TRBV28 and TRBJ2-1; 8 nucleotides align to TRBD2. Trimming at V came to 7 bases and at J to 6 bases, leaving 17 bases not matched to a gene. Germline V gene data show CDR1 as MDHEN and CDR2 as SYDVKM. The CDR3 spans 17 residues. CDR3 nucleotides: TGTGCCAGCACCCCCGTATCGGGAGGGATCGGCCTCAATGAGCAGTTCTTC. Translation gives CASTPVSGGIGLNEQFF.

In its sample, this clone was seen a few times. This sequence joins TRBV5-4 and TRBJ2-5; D not resolved. V lost 0 bases to trimming and J lost 2 bases, with 5 bases between them. In germline, CDR1 is SGHNT, CDR2 YYREEE (reference sequence). This CDR3 spans 13 amino acids. CDR3 nucleotides: TGTGCCAGCAGCTTGGCGCGACAAGAGACCCAGTACTTC. This gives the protein CASSLARQETQYF.

This clone occurred a few times. The chain uses TRBV4-3 and TRBJ2-1, with 7 bases lining up with TRBD2. Germline-derived CDR1 and CDR2 are LGHNA and YSLEER. The V segment lost 4 bases and the J segment 8 bases; nucleotides outside the gene matches: 11. The CDR3 spans 15 residues. As DNA, the CDR3 is TGCGCCAGCAGCCCTTATCTAGCGGTCCAATATGAGCAGTTCTTC. This codes for CASSPYLAVQYEQFF.

The chain carries TRBV4-1 and TRBJ2-2; TRBD1 agrees at 12 bases. The CDR3 spans 17 residues. V shed 3 bases, J shed 7 bases, and the junction held 9 bases outside the gene matches. Germline CDR1 reads MGHRA; CDR2 reads YSYEKL. The CDR3 DNA follows: TGCGCCAGCAGCCAGAGACCGGGACAGGGGGCCATCGGGGAGCTGTTTTTT. Its protein is CASSQRPGQGAIGELFF.

The CDR3 is CAISDAGQADTQYF. The CDR3, as DNA: TGTGCCATCAGTGATGCAGGGCAAGCAGATACGCAGTATTTT. The chain uses TRBV10-3 and TRBJ2-3; tentative D call: TRBD1 (5 bases). The CDR3 has 14 residues. Germline CDR1 and CDR2: ENHRY and SYGVKD. Trimming removed 3 bases at V and 4 bases at J, with 11 bases between.

The CDR3 is CASSDGGSLYEQYF. CDR3 DNA: TGTGCCAGCAGTGACGGAGGCAGCCTGTACGAGCAGTACTTC. The chain employs TRBV6-1 and TRBJ2-7; a weak D match, TRBD2 (5 bases). The length of the CDR3 is 14 residues. CDR1 MNHNS and CDR2 SASEGT come from the germline V gene. V lost 3 bases, J lost 4 bases, and 13 bases lay in between.

This clone was counted a few times. The chain combines TRBV7-2 with TRBJ2-7, with D tentatively TRBD1 (8 bases). V was trimmed by 2 bases and J by 6 bases, leaving 14 bases between them. The CDR3 has 14 amino acids. The germline V gene encodes CDR1 SGHTA and CDR2 FQGNSA. CDR3 bases: TGTGCCAGCAGCTTAAACAGGGGGGGGGTCGAGCAGTACTTC. Residues: CASSLNRGGVEQYF. The full variable domain, completed using reference TRBV7-2 and TRBJ2-7, is GAGVSQSPSNKVTEKGKDVELRCDPISGHTALYWYRQSLGQGLEFLIYFQGNSAPDKSGLPSDRFSAERTGGSVSTLTIQRTQQEDSAVYLCASSLNRGGVEQYFGPGTRLTVT.

The J gene is TRBJ2-1, the V gene TRBV10-3; TRBD2 is a possible D gene (6 bases). The germline V gene encodes CDR1 ENHRY and CDR2 SYGVKD. The CDR3 is 17 residues long. Trimming left V 0 bases short and J 8 bases short, with 20 bases between. CDR3 region: CAISESPPGTAPYEQFF. CDR3 DNA: TGTGCCATCAGTGAGTCTCCCCCCGGGACTGCGCCCTATGAGCAGTTCTTC.

The CDR3 DNA reads as TGTGCCACTCAAAATCCGGGACAGGGGTACGAGCAGTACTTC. As protein: CATQNPGQGYEQYF. The J gene is TRBJ2-7, the V gene TRBV2; the match to TRBD1 covers 10 bases. The germline gives CDR1 SNHLY, CDR2 FYNNEI. The V gene end was trimmed by 10 bases and the J gene end by 4 bases; junction bases not matched to a gene: 10. This CDR3 contains 14 residues.

This clone occurred a few times. The genes are TRBV11-2 and TRBJ2-7, with D tentatively TRBD1 (5 bases). Germline V lookup: CDR1 SGHAT, CDR2 FQNNGV. With 3 bases removed from V and 3 bases from J, the gap between germline ends came to 12 bases. This CDR3 has 14 amino acids. CDR3 bases: TGTGCCAGCAGCTTTTGGCAGGGCGGCTACGAGCAGTACTTC. Translation: CASSFWQGGYEQYF.

This clone was detected only a few times. The V gene is TRBV6-6, the J gene TRBJ2-1, with 8 bases aligning to TRBD1. Trimming cost V 9 bases and J 7 bases; bases outside gene matches: 8. CDR1 is MNHNY and CDR2 is SVGAGI in the germline V gene (reference sequence). The CDR3 runs to 13 residues. CDR3 sequence reads: CASNLQGANEQFF. Written as DNA, the CDR3 is TGTGCCAGTAACCTCCAGGGGGCTAATGAGCAGTTCTTC.